This entry lists 11 T cell receptor beta chains sequenced from one sample in a study of cytomegalovirus exposure and HLA in healthy donors. A multiplex PCR was run with 60 Vbeta primers and 13 Jbeta primers. Sequencing used immunoSEQ multiplex PCR; TCRdb keeps in-frame clones, though not all of them. Here the sample spans 84,000 or so clones, about 78% being singletons. Input material: PBMCs. The receptor set was obtained from a man aged 50 or older in good health and CMV-seronegative.

The rearrangement links TRBV2 to TRBJ1-5; 8 bases are shared with TRBD1. The CDR3 runs to 14 residues. The germline V gene encodes CDR1 SNHLY and CDR2 FYNNEI. V lost 5 bases, J lost 7 bases, and 7 bases stayed unmatched. CDR3 sequence: CASSSGQGAQPQHF. CDR3 sequence (DNA): TGTGCCAGCAGTTCTGGACAGGGTGCCCAGCCCCAGCATTTT.

The chain carries TRBV4-1 and TRBJ1-2; tentatively, D is TRBD1 (6 bases). The germline CDR1 and CDR2 sequences are MGHRA and YSYEKL. CDR3 size: 15 residues. Trimming shortened V by 1 base and J by 8 bases, and 17 bases separated the two germline ends. DNA of the CDR3: TGCGCCAGCAGCCAAGGATACAGGGTCATGAGGGGCTACACCTTC. Protein: CASSQGYRVMRGYTF.

The chain has TRBV30 and TRBJ2-3; a weak D match, TRBD2 (6 bases). This CDR3 has 13 residues. CDR1 GTSNPN and CDR2 SVGIG come from the germline V gene (reference sequence). The V end lost 8 bases, the J end lost 1 base, and 13 bases lay between the germline ends. The CDR3 is CAQILAGTDTQYF. CDR3 bases: TGTGCCCAGATACTAGCTGGCACAGATACGCAGTATTTT.

Only a few counts were recorded for this clone. CDR3 sequence reads: CASSLAKTSGVRGTYNEQFF. CDR3 nucleotide sequence: TGCGCCAGCAGCTTGGCCAAAACTAGCGGGGTGCGTGGCACCTACAATGAGCAGTTCTTC. The chain has TRBV5-1 and TRBJ2-1, with 10 bases fitting TRBD2. V dropped 0 bases and J dropped 2; count of bases not matched to a gene: 14. CDR1 and CDR2 from the germline V gene are SGHRS and YFSETQ. The CDR3 spans 20 residues.

V is TRBV7-2 and J is TRBJ2-3; the D gene is possibly TRBD1 (6 bases). V shed 4 bases and J shed 2 bases, with 13 bases lying between them. This CDR3 has 15 residues. Germline-derived CDR1 and CDR2 are SGHTA and FQGNSA. The CDR3 nucleotides are TGTGCCAGCAGCTCGAACAGGGTTTCCACAGATACGCAGTATTTT. Its translation is CASSSNRVSTDTQYF.

The rearrangement joins TRBV5-1 to TRBJ2-1, with 12 bases that match TRBD1. V trimming: 4 bases; J trimming: 7 bases; junction bases outside the gene matches: 6. The CDR3 is 15 amino acids. The germline CDR1 and CDR2 sequences are SGHRS and YFSETQ. CDR3 sequence reads: CASSLGQGAGNEQFF. The DNA for the CDR3 is TGCGCCAGCAGCCTGGGACAGGGGGCCGGTAATGAGCAGTTCTTC.

This clone occurred a few times. It is likely a read error: a sequence one base away is far more abundant. The V call is TRBV4-3, the J call TRBJ1-1; 8 bases agree with TRBD1. Germline V CDR1 and CDR2: LGHNA, YSLEER. The CDR3 has 14 amino acids. CDR3 coding DNA: TGCGCCAGCAGCCCGGGACAGGAAAAAGCTGAAGCTTTGTTT. This sequence encodes CASSPGQEKAEALF.

This clone was observed a few times. This chain joins TRBV5-1 and TRBJ2-5; possible D gene TRBD1, 5 bases. This CDR3 has 14 residues. V was cut by 0 bases and J by 2 bases, with 8 bases left in between. The germline V gene encodes CDR1 SGHRS and CDR2 YFSETQ. The CDR3 here is CASSLGQRQETQYF. CDR3 DNA sequence: TGCGCCAGCAGCTTGGGACAGAGACAAGAGACCCAGTACTTC.

The chain has TRBV5-6 and TRBJ1-2, with 9 bases aligning to TRBD1. The V and J ends lost 0 bases and 4 bases, in that order; junction bases with no gene match: 1. Per the germline V gene, CDR1 is SGHDT and CDR2 is YYEEEE. The CDR3 sequence is 14 residues long. DNA of the CDR3: TGTGCCAGCAGCTTGGGGGGACAGGGCTATGGCTACACCTTC. Protein sequence: CASSLGGQGYGYTF.

Turning to this clone: At one end, the junction sequence differs from germline, possibly due to a read error. The J gene is TRBJ1-2, the V gene TRBV7-9; D is ambiguous. This CDR3 comprises 13 residues. Germline CDR1 SEHNR, CDR2 FQNEAQ (reference sequence). CDR3: CSSSLLSYYGYTF. Here the CDR3 DNA reads TGTTCCAGCAGCTTATTGTCATACTATGGCTACACCTTC. Full variable domain (rest looked up from reference TRBV7-9 and TRBJ1-2): DTGVSQNPRHKITKRGQNVTFRCDPISEHNRLYWYRQTLGQGPEFLTYFQNEAQLEKSRLLSDRFSAERPKGSFSTLEIQRTEQGDSAMYLCSSSLLSYYGYTFGSGTRLTVV.

The chain carries TRBV2 and TRBJ2-1, with 10 bases that match TRBD1. This CDR3 contains 18 residues. The ends lost 8 bases at V and 5 bases at J; junction bases unmatched: 18. Germline V gene data show CDR1 as SNHLY and CDR2 as FYNNEI. For the CDR3, the DNA is TGTGCCAGCGGGACAGGGGCAGTGACCCTTCCTGATAACAATGAGCAGTTCTTC. Translation: CASGTGAVTLPDNNEQFF. The whole variable domain, filled in from reference TRBV2 and TRBJ2-1, reads EPEVTQTPSHQVTQMGQEVILRCVPISNHLYFYWYRQILGQKVEFLVSFYNNEISEKSEIFDDQFSVERPDGSNFTLKIRSTKLEDSAMYFCASGTGAVTLPDNNEQFFGPGTRLTVL.